This note documents a single TCR beta chain sequence. Template material for amplifying TCR beta CDR3 regions consisted of RNA transcripts. Researchers ran a first-round RT-PCR on the TCR CDR3 using the HTBI primer set. MiXCR, run by TCRdb on the multiplex PCR reads, gives a single entry per CDR3 protein. This sample has about 720,000 distinct CDR3 sequences, with roughly a sixth found just once. The data derive from a study of T cells in Graves' hyperthyroidism and ophthalmopathy. Looking at the study overall: Before treatment of any kind, peripheral blood was taken at initial diagnosis.

Between the trimmed V and J ends, which lost 1 base and 6 bases, there was a span of 18 bases. The CDR3 spans 17 residues. CDR1 MGHRA and CDR2 YSYEKL come from the germline V gene. This TCR derives from a woman aged 45-59 years with Graves' hyperthyroidism that later progressed to Graves' ophthalmopathy. The V gene is TRBV4-1, the J gene TRBJ2-2, with D hard to call. Material: blood. CDR3 protein: CASSQVVRLVFAGELFF. In DNA form, the CDR3 reads TGCGCCAGCAGCCAAGTTGTACGTCTAGTCTTCGCCGGGGAGCTGTTTTTT.